The clone carrying this T cell receptor (beta chain) was detected a few times. As yet, its antigen is unknown. This sample is drawn from a study of T-cell memory formation after mild COVID-19. Study-level results: CD4+ clones that contracted lay mainly in CM and EM; CD8+ ones lay in EMRA. Clones that contracted from day 15 to 85 had balanced CD4/CD8; later expanders were CD4+ biased. Whether day 37 second-wave clones are SARS-CoV-2-specific was not confirmed.

The CDR3 spans 16 residues. Germline-derived CDR1 and CDR2 are SGHTA and FQGNSA. J was trimmed by 4 bases and V by 1 base; bases with no gene match: 7. 5'RACE primed from the constant segment yielded TCR alpha and TCR beta cDNA libraries bearing sample barcodes and UMIs. Using its own MiXCR run on the 5' RACE reads, TCRdb lists one record per CDR3 protein. The table records about 290,000 distinct CDR3 sequences, about 15% of them present only once. The chain carries TRBV7-2 and TRBJ1-5, with 7 positions matching TRBD1. The source material was PBMCs or a T cell subset sorted from them (not recorded which). The clonotype was recovered from a man between 18 and 29 years old who had mild COVID-19 (a few samples of this study predate the infection). Cell type and time point are not known. CDR3 nucleotides: TGTGCCAGCAGCTTAGGGCCGACAGGGTTAAATCAGCCCCAGCATTTT. Protein: CASSLGPTGLNQPQHF.